The 9 T cell receptor beta chains below all came from one sample that was sequenced in a study of beta chain features in type 1 diabetes (dated by TCRdb to between 2017 and 2018). The library was generated by the immunoSEQ multiplex PCR assay. The High Capacity cDNA Reverse Transcription Kit was used to reverse transcribe all of the isolated RNA, meaning that expressed TCRB transcripts were what got sequenced. Here the immuneACCESS table is served through TCRdb, limited to in-frame sequences with V and J called. Missing clones are a known gap in these copies; in checked studies unresolved V genes cover under half, and the rest lacks a known reason. The sample table records about 900,000 clones; around a sixth of these occur just once. About 0.02% of the sample comes from the top ten. The sequencing sample was made of naive CD4+ T cells from blood. The sample's cell subset or site label, decoded: true naive CD4+ T cells. These receptors all stem from a young woman in good health.

The chain combines TRBV2 with TRBJ2-5; a possible D gene is TRBD1 (6 bases). Germline V gives CDR1 SNHLY, CDR2 FYNNEI. Trimming took off 3 bases at V and 6 bases at J, with 11 bases between the two ends. This CDR3 has 13 residues. In DNA, the CDR3 is TGTGCCAGCAGTGATGAGGGGGTCAAGACCCAGTACTTC. Translation: CASSDEGVKTQYF.

This clone has more than one count but fewer than ten. This chain connects TRBV7-2 to TRBJ2-1; 11 nucleotides agree with TRBD2. The CDR3 is made up of 15 amino acids. Germline V CDR1 and CDR2: SGHTA, FQGNSA. With 8 bases clipped from V and 7 bases from J, the junction kept 10 bases outside the gene matches. The CDR3 DNA reads as TGTGCCAGCGCTCCCGGGACTAGCGGACGGAATGAGCAGTTCTTC. Protein: CASAPGTSGRNEQFF.

This clone has only a few counts. The rearrangement uses TRBV27 and TRBJ2-1; 10 bases are shared with TRBD2. Germline CDR1 reads MNHEY; CDR2 reads SMNVEV (reference sequence). CDR3 length: 16 residues. Unmatched junction bases numbered 9, after V lost 4 bases and J lost 6 bases. The CDR3 nucleotides are TGTGCCAGCAGTTCCTATCGGCGGACTAGCGGCAATGAGCAGTTCTTC. It is translated as CASSSYRRTSGNEQFF.

The chain combines TRBV28 with TRBJ1-2; 7 nucleotides match TRBD1. Germline trimming cut 10 bases from V and 7 bases from J; bases unmatched to any gene: 9. The germline CDR1 and CDR2 sequences are MDHEN and SYDVKM. The CDR3 runs to 12 residues. CDR3 sequence (DNA): TGTGCCATCACGGACAGGATGGGTGGCTACACCTTC. It specifies CAITDRMGGYTF.

The rearrangement uses TRBV7-2 and TRBJ2-7, with 7 bases aligning to TRBD2. The CDR3 sequence is 14 residues long. The germline V gene has CDR1 SGHTA and CDR2 FQGNSA. The trim removed 1 base at V and 4 bases at J, leaving 4 bases unmatched. CDR3 DNA: TGTGCCAGCAGCTTAGGGGGACTACAGTACGAGCAGTACTTC. This translates into CASSLGGLQYEQYF.

This clone was picked up a small number of times. Within the sample, other DNA sequences also encode this same CDR3. The J gene is TRBJ1-1, the V gene TRBV10-3, with unresolved D. Trimming pared 0 bases from V and 2 bases from J, leaving 4 bases between. This CDR3 spans 13 amino acids. Germline V gene lookup returns CDR1 ENHRY and CDR2 SYGVKD. The CDR3, as DNA: TGTGCCATCAGTGAGTCTGGTAACACTGAAGCTTTCTTT. Its translation is CAISESGNTEAFF.

V and J are TRBV9 and TRBJ2-1; 7 bases match TRBD1. The CDR3 consists of 16 residues. Trimming cost V 0 bases and J 0 bases; bases outside gene matches: 3. From germline, CDR1 is SGDLS and CDR2 YYNGEE. CDR3 loop: CASSVEGAVSYNEQFF. The CDR3 DNA reads TGTGCCAGCAGCGTAGAGGGGGCGGTCTCCTACAATGAGCAGTTCTTC.

This clone was counted between two and nine times. This chain joins TRBV6-6 and TRBJ2-5; D is possibly TRBD2 (7 bases). V gave up 7 bases and J gave up 5 bases, with 17 bases separating them. The germline V gene has CDR1 MNHNY and CDR2 SVGAGI (reference sequence). CDR3 length: 14 residues. CDR3 nucleotide sequence: TGTGCCAGCACGGTACTGGGGGGGCGGGAGACCCAGTACTTC. This encodes CASTVLGGRETQYF.

In this sample, this clone turned up a few times. CDR3 DNA: TGTGCCAGCAGTTTATATAGGCTAGGGGTCGTGGCAGGGCGCAATGAGCAGTTCTTC. Its translation is CASSLYRLGVVAGRNEQFF. The chain is built from TRBV27 and TRBJ2-1, with TRBD1 as a possible D gene (5 bases). Deletions cut 1 base from V and 6 bases from J, with 25 bases between. Germline values: CDR1 MNHEY, CDR2 SMNVEV (reference sequence). The CDR3 loop spans 19 amino acids.